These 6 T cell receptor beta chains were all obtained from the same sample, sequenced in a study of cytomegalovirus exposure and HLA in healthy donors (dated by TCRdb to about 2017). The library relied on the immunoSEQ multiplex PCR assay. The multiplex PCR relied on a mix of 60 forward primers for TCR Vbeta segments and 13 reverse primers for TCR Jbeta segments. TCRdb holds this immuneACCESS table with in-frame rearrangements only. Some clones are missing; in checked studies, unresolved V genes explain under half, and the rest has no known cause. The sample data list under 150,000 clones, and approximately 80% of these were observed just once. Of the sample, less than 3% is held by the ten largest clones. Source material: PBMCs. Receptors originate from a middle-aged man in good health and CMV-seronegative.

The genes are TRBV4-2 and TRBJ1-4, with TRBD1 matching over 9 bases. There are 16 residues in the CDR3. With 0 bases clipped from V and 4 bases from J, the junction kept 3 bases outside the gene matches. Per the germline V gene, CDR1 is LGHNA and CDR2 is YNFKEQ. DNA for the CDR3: TGTGCCAGCAGCCAAGAGGGACAGGGCCTTAATGAAAAACTGTTTTTT. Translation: CASSQEGQGLNEKLFF.

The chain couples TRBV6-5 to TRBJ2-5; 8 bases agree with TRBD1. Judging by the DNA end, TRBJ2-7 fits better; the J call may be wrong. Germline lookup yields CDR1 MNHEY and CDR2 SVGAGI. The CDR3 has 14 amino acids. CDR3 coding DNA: TGTGCCAGCAGTCCCCGGACAGGGCCCTACGAGCAGTACTTC. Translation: CASSPRTGPYEQYF.

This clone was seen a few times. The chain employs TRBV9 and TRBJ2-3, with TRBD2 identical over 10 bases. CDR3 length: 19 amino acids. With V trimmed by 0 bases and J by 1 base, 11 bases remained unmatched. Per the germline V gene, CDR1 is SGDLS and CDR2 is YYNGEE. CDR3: CASSVEALAGTGGTDTQYF. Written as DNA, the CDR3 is TGTGCCAGCAGCGTAGAAGCACTAGCGGGGACCGGTGGCACAGATACGCAGTATTTT.

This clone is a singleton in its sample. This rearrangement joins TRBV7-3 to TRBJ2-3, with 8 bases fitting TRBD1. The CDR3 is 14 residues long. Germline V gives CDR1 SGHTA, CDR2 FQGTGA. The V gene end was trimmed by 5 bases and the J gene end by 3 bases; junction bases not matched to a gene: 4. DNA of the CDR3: TGTGCCAGCAGCCTTGACAGGGGAACAGATACGCAGTATTTT. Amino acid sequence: CASSLDRGTDTQYF.

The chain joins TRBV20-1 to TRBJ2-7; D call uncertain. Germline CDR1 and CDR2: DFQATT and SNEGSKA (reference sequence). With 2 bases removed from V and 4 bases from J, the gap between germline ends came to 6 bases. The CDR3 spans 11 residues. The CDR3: CSARYGYEQYF. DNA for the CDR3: TGCAGTGCTAGATACGGGTACGAGCAGTACTTC.

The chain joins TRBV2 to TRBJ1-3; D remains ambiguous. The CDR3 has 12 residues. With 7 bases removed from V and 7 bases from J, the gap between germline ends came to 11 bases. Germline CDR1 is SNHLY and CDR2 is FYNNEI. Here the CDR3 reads CASKEGVNTIYF. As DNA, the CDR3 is TGTGCCAGCAAGGAGGGCGTGAACACCATATATTTT.